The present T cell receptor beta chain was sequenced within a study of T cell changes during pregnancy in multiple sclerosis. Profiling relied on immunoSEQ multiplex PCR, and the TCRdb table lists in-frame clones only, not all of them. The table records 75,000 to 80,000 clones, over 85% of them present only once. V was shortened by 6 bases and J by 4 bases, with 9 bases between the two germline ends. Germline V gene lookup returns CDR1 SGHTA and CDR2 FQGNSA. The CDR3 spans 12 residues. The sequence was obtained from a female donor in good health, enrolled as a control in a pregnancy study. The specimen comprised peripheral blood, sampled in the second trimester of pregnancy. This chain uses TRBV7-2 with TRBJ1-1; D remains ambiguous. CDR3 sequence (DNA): TGTGCCAGCAGGATTTCCGGCACTGAAGCTTTCTTT. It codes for CASRISGTEAFF.